These 28 T cell receptor beta chains share one sample of origin, sequenced in a study of technical replicates of blood from a few donors. Profiling relied on immunoSEQ multiplex PCR, and the TCRdb table lists in-frame clones only, not all of them. The sample has about 84,000 clones; 93% are singletons. Specimen: T cells isolated from PBMCs. These receptor sequences come from a human donor in good health.

The J gene is TRBJ1-2, the V gene TRBV13; 7 bases fit TRBD1. Germline V gene data show CDR1 as PRHDT and CDR2 as FYEKMQ (reference sequence). The J segment lost 3 bases and the V segment lost 2 bases, leaving 9 bases of the junction unmatched. This CDR3 spans 16 amino acids. The DNA for the CDR3 is TGTGCCAGCAGCTTATACGGAGACAGGGTGGACTATGGCTACACCTTC. Translation gives CASSLYGDRVDYGYTF. Supplemented by reference TRBV13 and TRBJ1-2, the full variable domain reads AAGVIQSPRHLIKEKRETATLKCYPIPRHDTVYWYQQGPGQDPQFLISFYEKMQSDKGSIPDRFSAQQFSDYHSELNMSSLELGDSALYFCASSLYGDRVDYGYTFGSGTRLTVV.

The chain joins TRBV5-1 to TRBJ1-4; 11 nucleotides line up with TRBD1. Looked up from germline, CDR1 is SGHRS and CDR2 is YFSETQ. The CDR3 loop spans 17 amino acids. The ends lost 0 bases at V and 8 bases at J; junction bases unmatched: 9. CDR3 nucleotide sequence: TGCGCCAGCAGCTTGGGGACAGGGGGCTGGGAAGGCGAAAAACTGTTTTTT. Protein: CASSLGTGGWEGEKLFF.

CDR3 in DNA: TGTGCCAGCAGCGCATCCGGGGGTTTTGGCAATGAGCAGTTCTTC. This encodes CASSASGGFGNEQFF. This chain connects TRBV9 to TRBJ2-1, with a possible D match to TRBD2 (6 bases). This CDR3 is 15 amino acids long. Trimming pared 3 bases from V and 6 bases from J, leaving 16 bases between. Germline lookup yields CDR1 SGDLS and CDR2 YYNGEE.

The chain links TRBV2 to TRBJ2-2; 10 nucleotides align to TRBD2. From germline, CDR1 is SNHLY and CDR2 FYNNEI. V trimming: 4 bases; J trimming: 5 bases; junction bases outside the gene matches: 4. The CDR3 contains 15 residues. CDR3 in amino acids: CASSAVSGRTGELFF. CDR3 in DNA: TGTGCCAGCAGTGCTGTTAGCGGGAGGACCGGGGAGCTGTTTTTT. The variable domain in full, with the rest retrieved from reference TRBV2 and TRBJ2-2, is EPEVTQTPSHQVTQMGQEVILRCVPISNHLYFYWYRQILGQKVEFLVSFYNNEISEKSEIFDDQFSVERPDGSNFTLKIRSTKLEDSAMYFCASSAVSGRTGELFFGEGSRLTVL.

This chain links TRBV11-2 with TRBJ2-7; TRBD1 matches 9 bases. Germline CDR1 reads SGHAT; CDR2 reads FQNNGV. The CDR3 consists of 15 residues. Unmatched junction bases numbered 9, after V lost 4 bases and J lost 5 bases. The CDR3 DNA reads as TGTGCCAGCAGCTCCCACAGGGGGCAGGTCCACGAGCAGTACTTC. Protein product: CASSSHRGQVHEQYF.

The gene calls are TRBV6-5 and TRBJ2-7; 8 positions match TRBD1. Germline V gives CDR1 MNHEY, CDR2 SVGAGI. Trimming took 8 bases from V and 5 from J; bases not matched to a gene: 8. This CDR3 spans 13 amino acids. The CDR3 DNA follows: TGTGCCAGCTCCAGGACAGGGCCCGACGAGCAGTACTTC. It translates to CASSRTGPDEQYF.

The chain combines TRBV6-1 with TRBJ1-2; D uncertain. There are 13 residues in the CDR3. Deletions cut 4 bases from V and 2 bases from J, with 8 bases between. The germline V gene has CDR1 MNHNS and CDR2 SASEGT. CDR3 sequence (DNA): TGTGCCAGCAGTGGAGCAGAGAACTATGGCTACACCTTC. As protein: CASSGAENYGYTF.

The rearrangement uses TRBV6-6 and TRBJ2-5; 8 bases are a match to TRBD2. V lost 7 bases and J lost 6; bases outside the gene matches: 16. The CDR3 spans 16 residues. Per the germline V gene, CDR1 is MNHNY and CDR2 is SVGAGI (reference sequence). The CDR3 loop reads CASNLGGLDGMQTQYF. CDR3 DNA: TGTGCCAGCAATCTTGGGGGACTAGACGGTATGCAGACCCAGTACTTC.

The CDR3 here is CASSFLLAGNYEQYF. As DNA, the CDR3 is TGTGCCAGCAGCTTCTTACTAGCGGGCAACTACGAGCAGTACTTC. The V gene is TRBV7-9, the J gene TRBJ2-7, with 9 positions matching TRBD2. The germline V gene has CDR1 SEHNR and CDR2 FQNEAQ (reference sequence). This CDR3 comprises 15 residues. With 3 bases clipped from V and 3 bases from J, the junction kept 6 bases outside the gene matches.

The chain employs TRBV7-8 and TRBJ1-1; no firm D call. V was cut by 5 bases and J by 4 bases, with 8 bases left in between. The CDR3 consists of 12 residues. In germline, CDR1 is SGHVS, CDR2 FQNEAQ. As DNA, the CDR3 is TGTGCCAGCAGCGGAGAGGTCACTGAAGCTTTCTTT. Encoded protein: CASSGEVTEAFF.

There are a few counts of this clone. V usage is TRBV2 and J usage is TRBJ1-1; 12 bases are shared with TRBD1. Trimming removed 6 bases from V and 4 bases from J; junction bases left unmatched: 3. The CDR3 length is 14 residues. Germline V gives CDR1 SNHLY, CDR2 FYNNEI. This CDR3 reads CASREGQGATEAFF. Here the CDR3 DNA reads TGTGCCAGCAGGGAGGGACAGGGGGCCACTGAAGCTTTCTTT.

The rearrangement links TRBV9 to TRBJ2-3; weak D call: TRBD2 (6 bases). This CDR3 has 14 residues. Looked up from germline, CDR1 is SGDLS and CDR2 is YYNGEE. V dropped 0 bases and J dropped 5 bases, with 10 bases sitting between them. The CDR3 sequence is CASSVEGGGDTQYF. CDR3 DNA sequence: TGTGCCAGCAGCGTAGAGGGAGGTGGAGATACGCAGTATTTT.

This chain uses TRBV5-1 with TRBJ2-2; 9 bases agree with TRBD2. The CDR3 is 18 residues long. Germline values: CDR1 SGHRS, CDR2 YFSETQ. The ends lost 0 bases at V and 6 bases at J; junction bases unmatched: 12. DNA of the CDR3: TGCGCCAGCAGCTTGGACTCCTTGCTAGCGGGGCTTTCCGGGGAGCTGTTTTTT. Its translation is CASSLDSLLAGLSGELFF.

The chain employs TRBV7-9 and TRBJ2-1, with D maybe TRBD1 (5 bases). The CDR3 has 16 amino acids. CDR1 is SEHNR and CDR2 is FQNEAQ in the germline V gene (reference sequence). The V end was cut by 1 base, the J end by 9 bases, with 19 bases between. The DNA for the CDR3 is TGTGCCAGCAGCTTAGGGCAGGGTAGGGCGGCGAGTGAGCAGTTCTTC. Translating it yields CASSLGQGRAASEQFF.

The chain joins TRBV18 to TRBJ2-3, with TRBD2 matching 12 bases. This CDR3 has 16 residues. Germline trimming cut 6 bases from V and 4 bases from J; bases unmatched to any gene: 8. Germline values: CDR1 KGHSH, CDR2 LQKENI. The CDR3 is CASSRGLAGRADTQYF. CDR3 bases: TGTGCCAGCTCCCGTGGACTAGCGGGGAGGGCAGATACGCAGTATTTT.

The chain uses TRBV7-9 and TRBJ2-5, with TRBD1 matching over 9 bases. Trimming cost V 5 bases and J 5 bases; bases outside gene matches: 6. The CDR3 sequence is 14 residues long. The V gene's germline CDR1 is SEHNR and CDR2 FQNEAQ (reference sequence). The CDR3 nucleotides are TGTGCCAGCAGCCGGGGACAGGGTGGGGAGACCCAGTACTTC. Translating it yields CASSRGQGGETQYF.

The chain couples TRBV5-6 to TRBJ2-5, with TRBD1 matching 9 bases. The V and J ends lost 4 bases and 4 bases, in that order; junction bases with no gene match: 5. The germline CDR1 and CDR2 sequences are SGHDT and YYEEEE. This CDR3 comprises 14 residues. CDR3 protein: CASSPKTGGETQYF. The CDR3 DNA reads as TGTGCCAGCAGCCCGAAGACAGGGGGAGAGACCCAGTACTTC.

The V and J genes are TRBV5-1 and TRBJ1-3; D gene uncertain. Looked up from germline, CDR1 is SGHRS and CDR2 is YFSETQ. This CDR3 is built from 14 residues. V was trimmed by 0 bases and J by 4 bases, leaving 8 bases between them. The CDR3, as DNA: TGCGCCAGCAGCTTGGACTCCAGGGGAAACACCATATATTTT. It specifies CASSLDSRGNTIYF.

The chain is built from TRBV14 and TRBJ1-3; weak D call: TRBD1 (6 bases). Trimming shortened V by 0 bases and J by 7 bases, and 13 bases separated the two germline ends. This CDR3 contains 15 residues. CDR1 is SGHDN and CDR2 is FVKESK in the germline V gene. The CDR3: CASSQEQGHWNTIYF. The CDR3 DNA reads as TGTGCCAGCAGCCAAGAACAGGGTCATTGGAACACCATATATTTT. Complete variable domain (other parts from reference TRBV14 and TRBJ1-3): EAGVTQFPSHSVIEKGQTVTLRCDPISGHDNLYWYRRVMGKEIKFLLHFVKESKQDESGMPNNRFLAERTGGTYSTLKVQPAELEDSGVYFCASSQEQGHWNTIYFGEGSWLTVV.

V gene TRBV19 combines with J gene TRBJ1-5, with 8 bases matching TRBD1. V shed 0 bases, J shed 2 bases, and the junction held 6 bases outside the gene matches. Germline V gene lookup returns CDR1 LNHDA and CDR2 SQIVND (reference sequence). The length of the CDR3 is 17 residues. In DNA, the CDR3 is TGTGCCAGTAGTATAGAACAGGGGGGTTCGGGCAATCAGCCCCAGCATTTT. This translates into CASSIEQGGSGNQPQHF.

The chain carries TRBV19 and TRBJ2-5; possible D gene TRBD2, 5 bases. Trimming stripped 3 bases from V and 3 bases from J, with 14 bases between. The CDR3 has 15 residues. Germline values: CDR1 LNHDA, CDR2 SQIVND (reference sequence). The CDR3 DNA sequence: TGTGCCAGTAGTATTCTTTGGACTCCGAAAGAGACCCAGTACTTC. Translation: CASSILWTPKETQYF.

The chain couples TRBV4-1 to TRBJ2-2; the D is unclear. Germline V gives CDR1 MGHRA, CDR2 YSYEKL. V was pared by 2 bases and J by 0 bases, with 7 bases between. The CDR3 covers 15 residues. The CDR3 protein is CASSQYRANTGELFF. The CDR3 DNA reads TGCGCCAGCAGCCAATATCGGGCGAACACCGGGGAGCTGTTTTTT.

The gene calls are TRBV2 and TRBJ2-1; TRBD2 might be the D (7 bases). This CDR3 is 14 amino acids long. Germline V CDR1 and CDR2: SNHLY, FYNNEI. Trimming shortened V by 7 bases and J by 7 bases, and 17 bases separated the two germline ends. CDR3: CASTLGGAVNEQFF. CDR3 nucleotide sequence: TGTGCCAGCACCTTAGGGGGGGCGGTAAATGAGCAGTTCTTC.

The chain employs TRBV10-3 and TRBJ2-7, with a weak D call TRBD2 (6 bases). Between the trimmed V and J ends, which lost 5 bases and 0 bases, there was a span of 26 bases. The CDR3 covers 19 residues. Germline CDR1 is ENHRY and CDR2 is SYGVKD. CDR3 amino acids: CAISPRHATSRTLSYEQYF. The CDR3 nucleotides are TGTGCCATCAGTCCTCGCCACGCTACTAGCCGAACCCTCTCCTACGAGCAGTACTTC.

The chain has TRBV6-4 and TRBJ2-2; the D gene is possibly TRBD1 (6 bases). Germline V gene data show CDR1 as MRHNA and CDR2 as SNTAGT. The CDR3 has 15 residues. V lost 4 bases and J 5 bases, leaving 14 bases between the germline ends. The DNA for the CDR3 is TGTGCCAGCAGTGTACAGGGAACACCAACCGGGGAGCTGTTTTTT. This gives the protein CASSVQGTPTGELFF.

The chain recombines TRBV29-1 with TRBJ2-2, with 8 nucleotides matching TRBD1. Per the germline V gene, CDR1 is SQVTM and CDR2 is ANQGSEA. V lost 1 base to trimming and J lost 7 bases; unmatched junction nucleotides: 14. The CDR3 totals 17 residues. In DNA form, the CDR3 reads TGCAGCGTTGAAGGGACAGGGAGTCGGTCCTCGGGCGGGGAGCTGTTTTTT. Its protein product is CSVEGTGSRSSGGELFF.

The chain recombines TRBV9 with TRBJ2-3; perhaps TRBD2 as D (6 bases). This CDR3 comprises 16 residues. V gave up 2 bases and J gave up 1 base, with 14 bases separating them. CDR1 is SGDLS and CDR2 is YYNGEE in the germline V gene. This chain's CDR3 is CASSVTSTKGTDTQYF. The CDR3 DNA follows: TGTGCCAGCAGCGTCACTAGCACTAAAGGCACAGATACGCAGTATTTT. The complete variable domain, with remaining parts taken from reference TRBV9 and TRBJ2-3, reads DSGVTQTPKHLITATGQRVTLRCSPRSGDLSVYWYQQSLDQGLQFLIQYYNGEERAKGNILERFSAQQFPDLHSELNLSSLELGDSALYFCASSVTSTKGTDTQYFGPGTRLTVL.

This clone has only a few counts. The rearrangement links TRBV11-3 to TRBJ2-7, with 7 bases aligning to TRBD1. This CDR3 comprises 12 residues. V dropped 6 bases and J dropped 5; count of bases not matched to a gene: 4. Germline V lookup: CDR1 SGHNT, CDR2 YENEEA. The CDR3 DNA reads TGTGCCAGCAGTCGACAGGGCCACGAGCAGTACTTC. Its translation is CASSRQGHEQYF.